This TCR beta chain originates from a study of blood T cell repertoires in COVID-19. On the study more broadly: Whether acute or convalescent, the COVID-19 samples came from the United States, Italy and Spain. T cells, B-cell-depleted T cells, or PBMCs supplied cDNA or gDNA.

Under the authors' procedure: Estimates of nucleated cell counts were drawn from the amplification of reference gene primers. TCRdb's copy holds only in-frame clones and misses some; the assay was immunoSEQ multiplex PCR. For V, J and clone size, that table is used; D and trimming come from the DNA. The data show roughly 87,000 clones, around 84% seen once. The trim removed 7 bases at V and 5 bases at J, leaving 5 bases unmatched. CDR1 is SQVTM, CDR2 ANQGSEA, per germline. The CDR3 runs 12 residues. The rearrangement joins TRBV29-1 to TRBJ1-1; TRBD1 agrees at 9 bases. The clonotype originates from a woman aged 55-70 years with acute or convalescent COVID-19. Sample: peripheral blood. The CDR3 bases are TGCAGCGCTACGACAGGGGGGACTGAAGCTTTCTTT. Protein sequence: CSATTGGTEAFF.